These 8 T cell receptor beta chains were sequenced from one sample in a study of human CD8 memory T cell subsets. Researchers made TCR beta libraries via UMI-labeled 5' RACE. No DNA is given; TCRdb re-called the 5' RACE reads and lists each CDR3 protein once. Its listing shows almost 9,500 distinct CDR3 sequences. Sequencing used CD8+ T cells from PBMCs. The receptors were gathered from a human donor in good health.

V gene TRBV12-3 or TRBV12-4 combines with J gene TRBJ2-5; TCRdb designates TRBD2, a call that cannot be tested without DNA. This CDR3 is built from 14 residues. The chain's CDR3 is CASSLPWEGETQYF.

The CDR3 loop reads CSGPTGNYNEQFF. J is TRBJ2-1 and V is TRBV20-1; TCRdb designates TRBD1, a call that cannot be tested without DNA. This CDR3 contains 13 residues. Germline CDR1 and CDR2: DFQATT and SNEGSKA (reference sequence).

The chain uses TRBV5-4 and TRBJ1-2; TCRdb returns TRBD1, unconfirmable since there is no DNA. The CDR3 has 14 residues. Germline V gene sequence: CDR1 SGHNT, CDR2 YYREEE (reference sequence). The CDR3: CASSSRTGGDGYTF. Variable domain in full (rest from reference TRBV5-4 and TRBJ1-2): ETGVTQSPTHLIKTRGQQVTLRCSSQSGHNTVSWYQQALGQGPQFIFQYYREEENGRGNFPPRFSGLQFPNYSSELNVNALELDDSALYLCASSSRTGGDGYTFGSGTRLTVV.

The chain combines TRBV29-1 with TRBJ2-1; the D call from TCRdb, TRBD1, cannot be confirmed without DNA. The CDR3 spans 15 residues. CDR1 and CDR2 (germline): SQVTM, ANQGSEA. The CDR3 protein is CSVDLRDRAYNEQFF.

The chain is built from TRBV25-1 and TRBJ1-1; TCRdb's D call of TRBD1 is untestable without DNA. There are 14 residues in the CDR3. The germline V gene encodes CDR1 MGHDK and CDR2 SYGVNS. CDR3 sequence reads: CASSGTAPATEAFF.

V and J are TRBV20-1 and TRBJ2-5; the D call from TCRdb, TRBD2, cannot be confirmed without DNA. Germline CDR1 is DFQATT and CDR2 is SNEGSKA (reference sequence). The CDR3 runs 16 residues. The CDR3 loop reads CSARVGTSGGIETQYF.

Measured by frequency, this clonotype is medium-sized. This rearrangement joins TRBV7-2 to TRBJ1-1. This CDR3 is built from 12 residues. CDR1 and CDR2 from the germline V gene are SGHTA and FQGNSA. The CDR3 protein is CASSLGITEAFF.

The V and J genes are TRBV7-3 and TRBJ2-1; absent DNA, TCRdb's TRBD2 call cannot be checked. This CDR3 is built from 15 residues. Germline V lookup: CDR1 SGHTA, CDR2 FQGTGA. The CDR3 sequence: CASSLKTGDQNEQFF.